These T cell receptor beta chains were read from a single sample in a study of blood T cell repertoires in COVID-19. The repertoire was sequenced with immunoSEQ multiplex PCR; TCRdb's copy has only in-frame clones and lacks some. The table includes approximately 65,000 clones, around 91% detected once. Sequencing used peripheral blood. These TCRs come from a middle-aged man with COVID-19, enrolled during active disease. The CDR3 runs from the conserved cysteine through the conserved F or W. Fields, in order: D gene, V gene, J gene, clone size, CDR3 DNA, CDR3 protein. D genes are given only for firm matches. Only some rows state a clone size, as once, few, many or a class for expanded clones.

-	TRBV6-5	TRBJ2-7	few	TGTGCCAGCAGTTACGCCGCCAGGGGCTACGAGCAGTACTTC	CASSYAARGYEQYF
-	TRBV7-8	TRBJ1-2	-	TGTGCCAGCACCTACCACAGGGCTACTCGGATTAACTATGGCTACACCTTC	CASTYHRATRINYGYTF
-	TRBV3-1/TRBV3-2	TRBJ2-6	-	TGTGCCAGCAGCCCCAAGAATCCGGGGGTATCCTCTGGGGCCAACGTCCTGACTTTC	CASSPKNPGVSSGANVLTF
-	TRBV29-1	TRBJ2-3	-	TGCAGCCTGACTAGCACAGATACGCAGTATTTT	CSLTSTDTQYF
TRBD1	TRBV27	TRBJ1-1	-	TGTGCCAGCAAGGACAGGGGGCGGGACACTGAAGCTTTCTTT	CASKDRGRDTEAFF
TRBD1	TRBV5-1	TRBJ2-5	once	TGCGCCAGCAGCACCGGGACAGGGAGTAGCGAGACCCAGTACTTC	CASSTGTGSSETQYF
TRBD1	TRBV11-2	TRBJ2-7	-	TGTGCCAGCAGCTTAGATTCCCTAGACAGGGTAAGGAACTACGAGCAGTACTTC	CASSLDSLDRVRNYEQYF
TRBD1	TRBV24-1	TRBJ1-5	-	TGTGCCACCAGTGATCACCTCCGGGACAGGGTCGGGAGCAATCAGCCCCAGCATTTT	CATSDHLRDRVGSNQPQHF
TRBD2	TRBV18	TRBJ2-1	-	TGTGCCAGCTCACCAGTGGTGCGGCTAGCGGGAGGTAATGAGCAGTTCTTC	CASSPVVRLAGGNEQFF
-	TRBV4-1	TRBJ2-2	once	TGCGCCAGCAACACCCTAAGGGGGACCGGGGAGCTGTTTTTT	CASNTLRGTGELFF
TRBD1	TRBV18	TRBJ1-1	-	TGTGCCAGCTCACGGGACAGGGGTATTAGCGCTGAAGCTTTCTTT	CASSRDRGISAEAFF
-	TRBV11-2	TRBJ2-3	-	TGTGCCAGCCGCCGGGACTCTGGCACAGATACGCAGTATTTT	CASRRDSGTDTQYF
TRBD1	TRBV7-2	TRBJ2-7	-	TGTGCCAGCAGCTCAACCGGGACAGGGGGCTACGAGCAGTACTTC	CASSSTGTGGYEQYF
-	TRBV4-3	TRBJ2-5	-	TGCGCCAGCAGCCAAGACAGGTTCCAAGAGACCCAGTACTTC	CASSQDRFQETQYF
-	TRBV29-1	TRBJ1-1	-	TGCAGCGTGGCGGCGAACACTGAAGCTTTCTTT	CSVAANTEAFF
TRBD2	TRBV28	TRBJ2-1	-	TGTGCCAGCAGTGGGGGCGGACTAGCCCTTTCGAGTTACAATGAGCAGTTCTTC	CASSGGGLALSSYNEQFF
TRBD2	TRBV15	TRBJ2-7	-	TGTGCCACCAGCAGAGATCTAGCGGGAGGTTCCTACGAGCAGTACTTC	CATSRDLAGGSYEQYF
-	TRBV20-1	TRBJ1-4	-	TGCAGTGCTAGTGGGGGGGATGTCAGTGAAAAACTGTTTTTT	CSASGGDVSEKLFF
TRBD2	TRBV28	TRBJ2-7	-	TGTGCCAGCAGTTTCCCGACTAGCGGGAGGGCCTACGAGCAGTACTTC	CASSFPTSGRAYEQYF
TRBD1	TRBV28	TRBJ1-1	-	TGTGCCAGCAGTTTAAGCCCGGGACAGTCCTACACTGAAGCTTTCTTT	CASSLSPGQSYTEAFF
TRBD2	TRBV5-6	TRBJ2-5	-	TGTGCCAGCAGCTCGTTAGCGGGAAAAGAGACCCAGTACTTC	CASSSLAGKETQYF
-	TRBV5-5	TRBJ2-3	-	TGTGCCAGCAGCTTGGACGGGGTTAGCACAGATACGCAGTATTTT	CASSLDGVSTDTQYF
TRBD2	TRBV19	TRBJ2-3	-	TGTGCCAGTAGTCCTGGGGCTAGCGGGAATACGCAGTATTTT	CASSPGASGNTQYF
TRBD2	TRBV20-1	TRBJ2-1	-	TGCAGTGCTAGTAGGGGTAGCGGGGGTAGACCCAATGAGCAGTTCTTC	CSASRGSGGRPNEQFF
TRBD1	TRBV7-9	TRBJ1-4	-	TGTGCCAGCAGCTTAGGTACAGGGGGCGGAGGTGAAAAACTGTTTTTT	CASSLGTGGGGEKLFF
-	TRBV7-8	TRBJ2-7	-	TGTGCCAGCAGCTTAGCCCCCTTGGAGCAGTACTTC	CASSLAPLEQYF
TRBD2	TRBV24-1	TRBJ2-2	-	TGTGCCACCAGTGATGCGGGTAGCGGGTTCGGGGAGCTGTTTTTT	CATSDAGSGFGELFF
-	TRBV2	TRBJ2-5	-	TGTGCCAGCAGTGTCACCACATCGGGGTTGGGACAAGAGACCCAGTACTTC	CASSVTTSGLGQETQYF
TRBD2	TRBV2	TRBJ2-1	-	TGTGCCAGCCCCGAGCGGGAGAACCGTGAGCAGTTCTTC	CASPERENREQFF
TRBD2	TRBV6-6	TRBJ2-3	-	TGTGCCAGCAGTCAATTCCCTCCGGCGGGAGGAACAGATACGCAGTATTTT	CASSQFPPAGGTDTQYF
-	TRBV5-1	TRBJ2-7	-	TGCGCCAGCAGCCTTGACTGGTACGAGCAGTACTTC	CASSLDWYEQYF
TRBD1	TRBV15	TRBJ1-4	-	TGTGCCACCAGCATGATCGGGACAGGGGGGGAAAAACTGTTTTTT	CATSMIGTGGEKLFF
TRBD1	TRBV6-1	TRBJ2-1	-	TGTGCCAGCAGTGAAGCATGGACAGGGGGGACAATGAGGCCAGGGAATGAGCAGTTCTTC	CASSEAWTGGTMRPGNEQFF
TRBD1	TRBV2	TRBJ1-2	-	TGTGCCAGCAATACGGACAGGGTAGGCTATGGCTACACCTTC	CASNTDRVGYGYTF
TRBD1	TRBV6-5	TRBJ1-2	-	TGTGCCAGCAGTTACTCGACTGACAGGGAGAATGGCTACACCTTC	CASSYSTDRENGYTF
-	TRBV5-1	TRBJ2-3	-	TGCGCCAGCAGCTTGGATGGCAGCACAGATACGCAGTATTTT	CASSLDGSTDTQYF
-	TRBV2	TRBJ2-2	-	TGTGCCAGCAGAAAAGGCTGGGGGGTCAACACCGGGGAGCTGTTTTTT	CASRKGWGVNTGELFF
-	TRBV29-1	TRBJ2-7	-	TGCAGCGTTGAGGGTACAGGGACCTCCTACGAGCAGTACTTC	CSVEGTGTSYEQYF
TRBD1	TRBV27	TRBJ2-3	-	TGTGCCAGCAGTCGGGACAGGCTAGGGCATACGCAGTATTTT	CASSRDRLGHTQYF
TRBD2	TRBV2	TRBJ2-1	-	TGTGCCAGCAGTGAACCCCATACTAGCGGGAGTGGCAATGAGCAGTTCTTC	CASSEPHTSGSGNEQFF
-	TRBV28	TRBJ1-3	-	TGTGCCAGCAGCCCGCCAGGGGCATCTGGAAACACCATATATTTT	CASSPPGASGNTIYF
-	TRBV4-1	TRBJ2-5	-	TGCGCCAGCAGTAGCCAGGGGTCATCAGAGACCCAGTACTTC	CASSSQGSSETQYF
TRBD1	TRBV6-1	TRBJ1-6	-	TGTGCCAGCAGTGACAGGGGGCTCTCACCCCTCCACTTT	CASSDRGLSPLHF
-	TRBV5-1	TRBJ1-1	-	TGCGCCAGCAGCGGCACAGGGCGCACTGAAGCTTTCTTT	CASSGTGRTEAFF
TRBD1	TRBV10-3	TRBJ2-7	-	TGTGCCATCAGTTTGACAGGGGGCGGCGAGCAGTACTTC	CAISLTGGGEQYF
-	TRBV2	TRBJ1-5	-	TGTGCCAGCAGTGAAGCGCGGGCAGCCCAGGAGCCCCAGCATTTT	CASSEARAAQEPQHF
TRBD2	TRBV5-1	TRBJ2-1	-	TGCGCCAGCAGCCCAATGACTAGCGGGGGGTACAATGAGCAGTTCTTC	CASSPMTSGGYNEQFF
-	TRBV24-1	TRBJ1-1	-	TGTGCCACCAGGGGGGGGGATTACACTGAAGCTTTCTTT	CATRGGDYTEAFF
TRBD1	TRBV5-6	TRBJ2-3	-	TGTGCCAGCAGCTTGGGGCTAGGGACAGCAACAGATACGCAGTATTTT	CASSLGLGTATDTQYF